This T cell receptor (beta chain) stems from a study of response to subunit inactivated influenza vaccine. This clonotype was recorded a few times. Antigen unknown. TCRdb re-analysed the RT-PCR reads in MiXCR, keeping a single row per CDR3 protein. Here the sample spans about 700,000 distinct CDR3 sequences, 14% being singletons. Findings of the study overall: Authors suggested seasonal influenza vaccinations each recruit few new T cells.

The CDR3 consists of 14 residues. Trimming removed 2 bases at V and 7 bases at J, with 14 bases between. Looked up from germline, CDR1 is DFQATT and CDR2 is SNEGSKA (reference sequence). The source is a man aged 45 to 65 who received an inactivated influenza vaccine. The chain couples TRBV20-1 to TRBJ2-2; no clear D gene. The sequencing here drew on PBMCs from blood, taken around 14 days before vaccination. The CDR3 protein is CSARPPGSDGELFF. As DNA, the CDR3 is TGCAGTGCTAGACCCCCTGGGTCGGACGGGGAGCTGTTTTTT.